The 26 T cell receptor beta chains listed next were all sequenced from one sample in a study of spatial heterogeneity in lung cancer. Time point denoted: sample taken at primary tumor resection. Whole RNA came from tumor, nontumor lung or frozen PBMC and was sequenced without being sorted. Via MiXCR, TCRdb re-called the 5' RACE reads, giving one row per CDR3 protein. The table lists 5,000 to 5,500 distinct CDR3 sequences, roughly a third of them singletons, with 3% to 4% in the top ten. This sample comprised PBMCs, obtained at surgery. These receptors were collected from a female donor with early-stage non-small cell lung cancer.

A remark on this clonotype: Because the library targeted alpha chains, this beta chain is an off-target read whose size means little. The J gene is TRBJ2-7, the V gene TRBV7-9; tentatively, D is TRBD1 (6 bases). Germline V gives CDR1 SEHNR, CDR2 FQNEAQ (reference sequence). The length of the CDR3 is 15 residues. V was shortened by 2 bases and J by 2 bases, with 13 bases between the two germline ends. CDR3 bases: TGTGCCAGCAGCTTATCGGCAGGGGCGACCTACGAGCAGTACTTC. Protein: CASSLSAGATYEQYF.

This clonotype was recorded a few times. As an off-target read in a library built for alpha chains, this beta chain has a frequency of little significance. V gene TRBV5-1 combines with J gene TRBJ2-7; TRBD1 agrees at 7 bases. In germline, CDR1 is SGHRS, CDR2 YFSETQ. The V segment lost 0 bases and the J segment 3 bases; nucleotides outside the gene matches: 9. This CDR3 is built from 16 residues. The CDR3 reads CASSLGHRDRNYEQYF. The CDR3 bases are TGCGCCAGCAGCTTGGGACACCGGGACAGAAACTACGAGCAGTACTTC.

This clonotype was found a few times. Because this beta chain is a stray read in a library intended to capture alpha chains, its abundance should not be given much weight. CDR3 amino acids: CASSQDPSGLAGGRDTQYF. The CDR3 DNA sequence: TGTGCCAGCAGCCAAGATCCCTCCGGACTAGCGGGGGGGAGGGATACGCAGTATTTT. This chain joins TRBV3-1 and TRBJ2-3; TRBD2 agrees at 15 bases. V dropped 0 bases and J dropped 6; count of bases not matched to a gene: 10. Germline lookup yields CDR1 LGHDT and CDR2 YNNKEL (reference sequence). The CDR3 extends over 19 amino acids.

Remarks on this clonotype: Within a library made for alpha chains, this beta chain is off target, and its count is uninformative. The V and J genes are TRBV4-1 and TRBJ2-5; D is perhaps TRBD1 (5 bases). This CDR3 is 14 amino acids long. CDR1 is MGHRA, CDR2 YSYEKL, per germline. Trimming removed 2 bases at V and 0 bases at J, with 7 bases between. CDR3 loop: CASSQTGYQETQYF. The CDR3, as DNA: TGCGCCAGCAGCCAAACAGGCTACCAAGAGACCCAGTACTTC.

About this clonotype itself: This beta chain appears as a stray read in a library generated for alpha chains; its size is not informative. The chain uses TRBV28 and TRBJ2-1, with TRBD2 identical over 9 bases. CDR1 is MDHEN and CDR2 is SYDVKM in the germline V gene. CDR3 size: 15 residues. The ends lost 3 bases at V and 7 bases at J; junction bases unmatched: 7. This chain's CDR3 is CASSFAGTSNNEQFF. The CDR3 nucleotides read TGTGCCAGCAGTTTTGCCGGGACTAGCAATAATGAGCAGTTCTTC.

Points on this clonotype: The size of this beta chain means little, since it is a stray read in a library made for alpha chains. The chain has TRBV6-2 or TRBV6-3 and TRBJ2-5; D gene unclear. Per the germline V gene, CDR1 is MNHEY and CDR2 is SVGEGT. The CDR3 has 14 amino acids. With 2 bases removed from V and 1 base from J, the gap between germline ends came to 8 bases. The DNA for the CDR3 is TGTGCCAGCAGTTACGTTGGGGTCCAAGAGACCCAGTACTTC. Protein: CASSYVGVQETQYF.

Comments on this clonotype: The library was prepared for alpha chains; this beta chain is a stray read, so its frequency means little. The chain carries TRBV19 and TRBJ2-1; TRBD1 aligns across 7 bases. CDR1 is LNHDA and CDR2 is SQIVND in the germline V gene (reference sequence). V was pared by 3 bases and J by 0 bases, with 11 bases of the junction left unmatched. CDR3 length: 18 residues. The CDR3 DNA sequence: TGTGCCAGTAGTATGAGGGGGCCGAACGGGGTCTCCTACAATGAGCAGTTCTTC. Translating it yields CASSMRGPNGVSYNEQFF.

In regard to this clonotype: This beta chain is a stray sequence in a library constructed for alpha chains; its clone size is not meaningful. J is TRBJ1-2 and V is TRBV20-1, with TRBD1 matching 7 bases. The junction had 7 bases not matched to a gene; V was cut back by 7 bases and J by 2 bases. Germline V gene lookup returns CDR1 DFQATT and CDR2 SNEGSKA (reference sequence). The CDR3 sequence is 13 residues long. The CDR3 DNA reads as TGCAGTGTCTCGACAGGGATCAACTATGGCTACACCTTC. It codes for CSVSTGINYGYTF.

With respect to this clonotype: A library prepared for alpha chains yielded this beta chain as an off-target read; its size is of little meaning. The rearrangement uses TRBV18 and TRBJ2-3; D might be TRBD2 (7 bases). The V end was cut by 4 bases, the J end by 1 base, with 9 bases between. CDR1 KGHSH and CDR2 LQKENI come from the germline V gene. The CDR3 covers 14 residues. The chain's CDR3 is CASSLRGRTDTQYF. Here the CDR3 DNA reads TGTGCCAGCTCACTGCGGGGGCGCACAGATACGCAGTATTTT.

This clonotype has only one observation. This beta chain is an unintended read in a library built for alpha chains; its size means little. The chain carries TRBV29-1 and TRBJ2-1; TRBD1 or TRBD2 may be the D gene (6 bases each). The CDR3 runs 13 residues. Germline V lookup: CDR1 SQVTM, CDR2 ANQGSEA. The CDR3 is CTTERGAYNEQFF. DNA of the CDR3: TGCACCACAGAGAGGGGGGCCTACAATGAGCAGTTCTTC.

Worth noting for this clonotype: Since it is a stray read in a library aimed at alpha chains, this beta chain has a size that is not meaningful. This rearrangement joins TRBV6-5 to TRBJ2-1; TRBD2 agrees at 7 bases. The germline gives CDR1 MNHEY, CDR2 SVGAGI. J was trimmed by 3 bases and V by 6 bases; bases with no gene match: 8. The length of the CDR3 is 15 residues. CDR3 nucleotides: TGTGCCAGCAGGTTAGCGGGTGACCGCTACAATGAGCAGTTCTTC. Encoded protein: CASRLAGDRYNEQFF.

A few counts support this clonotype. Little can be read into the size of this beta chain, an off-target read in a library designed for alpha chains. This chain uses TRBV28 with TRBJ2-7, with no clear D. The V and J ends lost 4 bases and 4 bases respectively, with 14 bases between them. CDR1 is MDHEN and CDR2 is SYDVKM in the germline V gene. This CDR3 contains 14 residues. CDR3 loop: CASSSPSIFYEQYF. The CDR3 DNA reads TGTGCCAGCAGTTCTCCCTCGATTTTTTACGAGCAGTACTTC.

Details on this clonotype: This beta chain appears as a stray read in a library generated for alpha chains; its size is not informative. V is TRBV4-3 and J is TRBJ2-6; D is unclear. The CDR3 sequence is 15 residues long. Trimming removed 0 bases at V and 3 bases at J, with 6 bases between. The germline gives CDR1 LGHNA, CDR2 YSLEER. For the CDR3, the DNA is TGCGCCAGCAGCCAAGATGGCATTGGGGCCAACGTCCTGACTTTC. It translates to CASSQDGIGANVLTF.

This clonotype occurred a few times. Found in a library prepared for alpha chains, this beta chain is an off-target read, and its abundance has little meaning. This chain connects TRBV29-1 to TRBJ2-7; 14 nucleotides match TRBD2. The length of the CDR3 is 14 residues. From germline, CDR1 is SQVTM and CDR2 ANQGSEA. V shed 6 bases, J shed 3 bases, and the junction held 4 bases outside the gene matches. CDR3 sequence: CSVDGLAGGYEQYF. DNA of the CDR3: TGCAGCGTGGACGGACTAGCGGGAGGCTACGAGCAGTACTTC.

The table lists this clonotype with a few counts. This beta chain turned up in a library designed for alpha chains; as an off-target read, its abundance says little. The chain joins TRBV4-3 to TRBJ2-7; D gene unclear. The CDR3 totals 15 residues. Germline lookup yields CDR1 LGHNA and CDR2 YSLEER. Trimming took 0 bases from V and 2 from J, leaving 11 bases between them. The CDR3 region has the DNA TGCGCCAGCAGCCAAGATGGCGGAGCTCCCTACGAGCAGTACTTC. Its translation: CASSQDGGAPYEQYF.

In its sample, this clonotype was seen a few times. Within a library made for alpha chains, this beta chain is off target, and its count is uninformative. The gene calls are TRBV5-1 and TRBJ2-1; no definite D call. Germline CDR1 reads SGHRS; CDR2 reads YFSETQ. The CDR3 has 13 amino acids. Trimming stripped 0 bases from V and 7 bases from J, with 8 bases between. The CDR3 sequence: CASSLATNNEQFF. For the CDR3, the DNA is TGCGCCAGCAGCTTGGCCACCAATAATGAGCAGTTCTTC.

This clonotype was found a few times. Within a library made for alpha chains, this beta chain is off target, and its count is uninformative. V usage is TRBV11-1 and J usage is TRBJ2-1; D not certain. Germline CDR1 reads SGHAT; CDR2 reads FQDESV (reference sequence). The CDR3 has 14 amino acids. Trimming stripped 3 bases from V and 7 bases from J, with 13 bases between. The CDR3 here is CASSFSRALNEQFF. The CDR3 bases are TGTGCCAGCAGCTTCAGTAGGGCACTAAATGAGCAGTTCTTC.

This clonotype ranks as medium-sized. This beta chain is an off-target read within a library intended for alpha chains, so its frequency means little. The CDR3, as DNA: TGTGCCAGCAGCTTGGACGGGGGGAGCACAGATACGCAGTATTTT. This codes for CASSLDGGSTDTQYF. V and J are TRBV5-4 and TRBJ2-3; 7 nucleotides align to TRBD2. The CDR3 has 15 residues. Germline V CDR1 and CDR2: SGHNT, YYREEE (reference sequence). J lost 0 bases, V lost 0 bases, and 1 base had no gene match.

Remarks on this clonotype: As an off-target read in a library built for alpha chains, this beta chain has a frequency of little significance. This sequence joins TRBV29-1 and TRBJ2-3, with TRBD1 as a possible D gene (6 bases). Germline lookup yields CDR1 SQVTM and CDR2 ANQGSEA. Trimming removed 4 bases at V and 4 bases at J, with 9 bases between. This CDR3 is built from 12 residues. Here the CDR3 DNA reads TGCAGCGTTGTCCAGGGGCCAGATACGCAGTATTTT. It is translated as CSVVQGPDTQYF.

This clonotype has only a few counts. This beta chain appears as a stray read in a library generated for alpha chains; its size is not informative. This chain uses TRBV7-8 with TRBJ2-3; 16 bases are a match to TRBD2. In germline, CDR1 is SGHVS, CDR2 FQNEAQ. This CDR3 region has 19 residues. V gave up 0 bases and J gave up 7 bases; unmatched junction bases: 10. CDR3 loop: CASSLARGTSGGATNTQYF. The DNA for the CDR3 is TGTGCCAGCAGCTTAGCGAGAGGGACTAGCGGGGGGGCCACCAATACGCAGTATTTT.

The table lists this clonotype with a few counts. The library was designed around alpha chains, so this beta chain is a stray read whose abundance carries little weight. The rearrangement uses TRBV5-6 and TRBJ2-7; D call uncertain. Germline V lookup: CDR1 SGHDT, CDR2 YYEEEE. The CDR3 covers 14 residues. V was cut by 0 bases and J by 2 bases, with 9 bases left in between. The chain's CDR3 is CASSLVGLTYEQYF. For the CDR3, the DNA is TGTGCCAGCAGCTTGGTCGGGCTTACCTACGAGCAGTACTTC.

Points on this clonotype: A library prepared for alpha chains yielded this beta chain as an off-target read; its size is of little meaning. This sequence joins TRBV5-1 and TRBJ2-7; unclear D gene. Germline V gene data show CDR1 as SGHRS and CDR2 as YFSETQ. The CDR3 loop spans 14 amino acids. V was cut by 1 base and J by 3 bases, with 11 bases left in between. The CDR3 DNA reads TGCGCCAGCAGCTTGTCGTCTTGGAACTACGAGCAGTACTTC. Translated: CASSLSSWNYEQYF.

The table lists this clonotype with a few counts. This beta chain represents an off-target read in a library built for alpha chains; its size is of limited meaning. The chain has TRBV6-5 and TRBJ2-1, with 7 bases lining up with TRBD1. Per germline, CDR1 MNHEY and CDR2 SVGAGI. This CDR3 spans 13 amino acids. J was trimmed by 13 bases and V by 5 bases; bases with no gene match: 11. The CDR3 here is CASSTVQGTAQFF. In DNA, the CDR3 is TGTGCCAGCAGTACGGTCCAAGGGACAGCCCAGTTCTTC.

Comment on this clonotype: Because this beta chain is a stray read in a library intended to capture alpha chains, its abundance should not be given much weight. CDR3 DNA: TGTGCCAGCAGCCAAGATCAGGGAGGGACCGGGGAGCTGTTTTTT. This translates into CASSQDQGGTGELFF. The chain links TRBV4-2 to TRBJ2-2; TRBD2 aligns across 7 bases. Trimming cost V 0 bases and J 5 bases; bases outside gene matches: 3. The CDR3 is made up of 15 amino acids. Per the germline V gene, CDR1 is LGHNA and CDR2 is YNFKEQ.

In the case of this clonotype: Because this beta chain is a stray read in a library intended to capture alpha chains, its abundance should not be given much weight. The gene calls are TRBV14 and TRBJ1-1; D is unclear. Trimming took 4 bases from V and 3 from J, leaving 9 bases between them. The CDR3 is 13 residues long. From germline, CDR1 is SGHDN and CDR2 FVKESK. For the CDR3, the DNA is TGTGCCAGCAGCCGCGAGGAACACACTGAAGCTTTCTTT. Encoded protein: CASSREEHTEAFF.

Regarding this clonotype: Because this beta chain is a stray read in a library intended to capture alpha chains, its abundance should not be given much weight. The chain combines TRBV28 with TRBJ2-5; D uncertain. The CDR3 consists of 13 residues. Germline V CDR1 and CDR2: MDHEN, SYDVKM. Trimming removed 7 bases from V and 1 base from J, with 10 bases in between. This CDR3 reads CASKTGRQETQYF. The CDR3 coding sequence is TGTGCCAGCAAAACCGGACGCCAAGAGACCCAGTACTTC. Supplemented by reference TRBV28 and TRBJ2-5, the full variable domain reads DVKVTQSSRYLVKRTGEKVFLECVQDMDHENMFWYRQDPGLGLRLIYFSYDVKMKEKGDIPEGYSVSREKKERFSLILESASTNQTSMYLCASKTGRQETQYFGPGTRLLVL.